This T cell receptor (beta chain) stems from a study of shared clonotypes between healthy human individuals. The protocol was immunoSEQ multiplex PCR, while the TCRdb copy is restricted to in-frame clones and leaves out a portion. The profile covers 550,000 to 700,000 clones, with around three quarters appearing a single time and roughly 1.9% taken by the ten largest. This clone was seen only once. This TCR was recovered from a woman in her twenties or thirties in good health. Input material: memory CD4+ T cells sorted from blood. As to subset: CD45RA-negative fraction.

CDR3 coding DNA: TGTGCCAGCAGTGACGACGACGGGTTCTATAGGTACGAGCAGTACTTC. Protein product: CASSDDDGFYRYEQYF. The chain links TRBV6-1 to TRBJ2-7; D uncertain. Trimming pared 3 bases from V and 4 bases from J, leaving 19 bases between. The CDR3 consists of 16 residues. Germline V gene data show CDR1 as MNHNS and CDR2 as SASEGT.